The 9 T cell receptor beta chains presented below share a single source sample, sequenced in a study of blood T cell repertoires in COVID-19. Produced via immunoSEQ multiplex PCR; TCRdb's table is partial and in-frame only. This table has about 98,000 clones, over 70% appearing once. The sequencing sample was made of peripheral blood. Every receptor here comes from a man aged 55 to 69 with acute or convalescent COVID-19.

DNA for the CDR3: TGCGCCAGCAGTGAAGTTTTCCGTGGGGCGGGAATGGGCTATGGCTACACCTTC. Translation: CASSEVFRGAGMGYGYTF. The genes are TRBV10-2 and TRBJ1-2; TRBD1 might be the D (5 bases). CDR1 and CDR2 (germline): WSHSY, SAAADI. The CDR3 runs 18 residues. Trimming shortened V by 3 bases and J by 4 bases, and 24 bases separated the two germline ends.

The chain joins TRBV4-3 to TRBJ1-5; 8 bases are a match to TRBD1. V shed 0 bases, J shed 5 bases, and the junction held 3 bases outside the gene matches. Germline-derived CDR1 and CDR2 are LGHNA and YSLEER. The CDR3 loop spans 15 amino acids. The CDR3 sequence is CASSQDGQGDQPQHF. In nucleotides, the CDR3 is TGCGCCAGCAGCCAAGACGGACAGGGAGATCAGCCCCAGCATTTT.

Ten or more counts support this clone. This chain links TRBV10-2 with TRBJ2-7; 8 bases align to TRBD1. The CDR3 loop spans 13 amino acids. The germline gives CDR1 WSHSY, CDR2 SAAADI. V was pared by 10 bases and J by 0 bases, with 5 bases of the junction left unmatched. The CDR3 nucleotides are TGCGCCACCCTGACAGGGGACTCCTACGAGCAGTACTTC. Translating gives CATLTGDSYEQYF.

In its sample, this clone was seen a few times. Sequence at one end of the junction differs from germline and may be a read error. V usage is TRBV29-1 and J usage is TRBJ1-2; D is perhaps TRBD1 (6 bases). Germline V gives CDR1 SQVTM, CDR2 ANQGSEA. This CDR3 spans 9 amino acids. The CDR3 here is CSVEAGTNF. The CDR3 bases are TGCAGCGTTGAAGCCGGGACAAATTTC.

This chain joins TRBV7-9 and TRBJ2-1; the D is unclear. Between the trimmed V and J ends, which lost 1 base and 8 bases, there was a span of 12 bases. The CDR3 totals 14 residues. CDR1 and CDR2 (germline): SEHNR, FQNEAQ (reference sequence). The CDR3 DNA follows: TGTGCCAGCAGCTTAGGTACGCTGGGCCATGAGCAGTTCTTC. Translation: CASSLGTLGHEQFF.

Written as DNA, the CDR3 is TGTGCCAGCAGTGGCGGGACAGCCCTATACGAGCAGTACGTC. Translated, it gives CASSGGTALYEQYV. The V and J genes are TRBV28 and TRBJ2-7, with D possibly matching TRBD1 (7 bases). V was trimmed by 5 bases and J by 4 bases, leaving 15 bases between them. This CDR3 has 14 residues. Germline assignment: CDR1 MDHEN and CDR2 SYDVKM.

V and J are TRBV15 and TRBJ2-7; 8 nucleotides align to TRBD1. The CDR3 totals 14 residues. CDR1 LNHNV and CDR2 YYDKDF come from the germline V gene (reference sequence). Trimming cost V 0 bases and J 6 bases; bases outside gene matches: 4. CDR3 residues: CATSRERTGTEQYF. DNA of the CDR3: TGTGCCACCAGCAGAGAACGGACAGGGACCGAGCAGTACTTC.

The chain is built from TRBV27 and TRBJ1-1; D gene unclear. The CDR3 consists of 15 residues. Trimming shortened V by 6 bases and J by 0 bases, and 14 bases separated the two germline ends. Germline V gene lookup returns CDR1 MNHEY and CDR2 SMNVEV (reference sequence). CDR3 in amino acids: CASSPPGRMNTEAFF. As DNA, the CDR3 is TGTGCCAGCAGCCCCCCCGGGAGGATGAACACTGAAGCTTTCTTT.

This clone was counted only a few times. The same CDR3 can be traced to other DNA sequences in this sample. This chain joins TRBV5-1 and TRBJ2-1, with 11 positions matching TRBD1. This CDR3 contains 15 residues. Trimming cost V 5 bases and J 6 bases; bases outside gene matches: 7. Germline CDR1 is SGHRS and CDR2 is YFSETQ. CDR3 sequence (DNA): TGCGCCAGCAGTTTCGGACAGGGGGCCGGCAATGAGCAGTTCTTC. It encodes CASSFGQGAGNEQFF. Filled out from reference TRBV5-1 and TRBJ2-1, the complete variable domain reads KAGVTQTPRYLIKTRGQQVTLSCSPISGHRSVSWYQQTPGQGLQFLFEYFSETQRNKGNFPGRFSGRQFSNSRSEMNVSTLELGDSALYLCASSFGQGAGNEQFFGPGTRLTVL.